The clone carrying this T cell receptor (beta chain) is a singleton in its sample. Its matching antigen is unknown. CDR3 size: 13 residues. Germline CDR1 SSHAT, CDR2 FNYEAQ (reference sequence). Trimming cost V 5 bases and J 7 bases, with 11 bases left between them. This PCR relied on a set of 60 Vbeta primers and 13 Jbeta primers. The repertoire was sequenced with immunoSEQ multiplex PCR; TCRdb's copy has only in-frame clones and lacks some. The data show about 160,000 clones, approximately 76% seen once. This entry comes from a study of cytomegalovirus exposure and HLA in healthy donors. Study observations and caveats: TCR beta V- and J-gene trimming, according to a later analysis, was linked to a missense DCLRE1C variant. Sequencing likely caused a cluster of highly shared sequence variants. Follow-up analysis seemed to connect common viral pathogens with several of the most significant clusters identified. According to a later analysis, most TCR beta chains associated with CMV appeared HLA-restricted.

This receptor was obtained from a man in his 60s in good health and CMV-seronegative. The chain couples TRBV7-7 to TRBJ2-2, with D perhaps TRBD2 (5 bases). Specimen: PBMCs. The CDR3: CASSPIRGGELFF. The DNA of the CDR3 is TGTGCCAGCAGCCCGATCCGGGGCGGGGAGCTGTTTTTT. The full variable domain, with the rest looked up from reference TRBV7-7 and TRBJ2-2, is GAGVSQSPRYKVTKRGQDVTLRCDPISSHATLYWYQQALGQGPEFLTYFNYEAQPDKSGLPSDRFSAERPEGSISTLTIQRTEQRDSAMYRCASSPIRGGELFFGEGSRLTVL.